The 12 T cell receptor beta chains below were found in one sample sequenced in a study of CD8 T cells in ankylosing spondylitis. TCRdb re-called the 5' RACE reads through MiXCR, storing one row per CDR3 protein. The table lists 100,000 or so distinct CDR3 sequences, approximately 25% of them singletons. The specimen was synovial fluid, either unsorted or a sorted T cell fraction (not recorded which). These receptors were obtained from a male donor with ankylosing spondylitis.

This CDR3 is CASSFQQNNEQFF. DNA for the CDR3: TGTGCCAGCAGTTTTCAACAGAACAATGAGCAGTTCTTC. The chain recombines TRBV6-5 with TRBJ2-1; D not certain. Germline CDR1 and CDR2: MNHEY and SVGAGI. The CDR3 is 13 residues long. The ends were cut back, 4 bases at V and 5 bases at J, with 9 bases in the middle.

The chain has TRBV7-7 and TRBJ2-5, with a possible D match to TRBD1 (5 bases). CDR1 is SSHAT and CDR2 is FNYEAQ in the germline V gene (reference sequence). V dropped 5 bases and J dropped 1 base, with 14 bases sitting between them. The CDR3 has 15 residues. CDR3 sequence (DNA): TGTGCCAGCAGCCTCGACAGAACCCGCCAAGAGACCCAGTACTTC. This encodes CASSLDRTRQETQYF.

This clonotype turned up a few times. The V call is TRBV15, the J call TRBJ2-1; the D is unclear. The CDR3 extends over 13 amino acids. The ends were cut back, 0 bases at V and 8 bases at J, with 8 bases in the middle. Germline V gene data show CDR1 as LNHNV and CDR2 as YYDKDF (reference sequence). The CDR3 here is CATSRDSYYEQFF. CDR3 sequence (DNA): TGTGCCACCAGCAGAGATAGTTATTATGAGCAGTTCTTC.

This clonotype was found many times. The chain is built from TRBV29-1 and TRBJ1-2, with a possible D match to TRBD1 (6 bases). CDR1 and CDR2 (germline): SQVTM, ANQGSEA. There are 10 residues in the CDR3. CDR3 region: CSSGDEGYTF. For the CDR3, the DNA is TGCAGTTCAGGGGATGAAGGCTACACCTTC.

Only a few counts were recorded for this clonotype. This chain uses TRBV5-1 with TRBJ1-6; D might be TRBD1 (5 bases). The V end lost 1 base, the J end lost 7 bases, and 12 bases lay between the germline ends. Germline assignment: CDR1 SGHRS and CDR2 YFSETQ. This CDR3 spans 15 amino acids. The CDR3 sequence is CASSLTAGLNSPLHF. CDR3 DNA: TGCGCCAGCAGCTTGACGGCAGGGCTGAATTCACCCCTCCACTTT.

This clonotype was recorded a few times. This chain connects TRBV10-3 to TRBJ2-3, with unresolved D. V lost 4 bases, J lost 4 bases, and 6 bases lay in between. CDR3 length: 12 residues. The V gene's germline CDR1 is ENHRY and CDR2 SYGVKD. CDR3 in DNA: TGTGCCATCAGTGGGGAAGCAGATACGCAGTATTTT. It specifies CAISGEADTQYF.

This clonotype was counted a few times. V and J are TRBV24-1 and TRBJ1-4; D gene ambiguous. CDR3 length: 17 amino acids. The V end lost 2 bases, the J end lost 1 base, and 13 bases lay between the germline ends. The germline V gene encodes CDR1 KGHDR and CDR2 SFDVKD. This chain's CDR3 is CATSDSGRAVTNEKLFF. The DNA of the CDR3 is TGTGCCACCAGTGATTCCGGACGAGCGGTAACTAATGAAAAACTGTTTTTT.

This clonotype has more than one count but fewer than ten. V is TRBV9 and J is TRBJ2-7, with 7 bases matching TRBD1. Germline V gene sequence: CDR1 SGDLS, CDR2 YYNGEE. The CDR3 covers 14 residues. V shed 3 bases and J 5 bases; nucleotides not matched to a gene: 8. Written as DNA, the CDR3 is TGTGCCAGCAGCGATCCGACAGGGCAGAACGAGCAGTACTTC. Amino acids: CASSDPTGQNEQYF. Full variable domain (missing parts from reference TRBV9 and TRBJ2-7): DSGVTQTPKHLITATGQRVTLRCSPRSGDLSVYWYQQSLDQGLQFLIQYYNGEERAKGNILERFSAQQFPDLHSELNLSSLELGDSALYFCASSDPTGQNEQYFGPGTRLTVT.

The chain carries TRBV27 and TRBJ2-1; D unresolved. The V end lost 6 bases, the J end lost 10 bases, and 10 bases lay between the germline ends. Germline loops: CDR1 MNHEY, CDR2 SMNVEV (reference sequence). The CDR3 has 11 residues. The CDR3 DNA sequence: TGTGCCAGCAGCCAGAGCAACGAGCAGTTCTTC. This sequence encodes CASSQSNEQFF.

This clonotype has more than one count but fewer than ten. CDR3 protein: CASSFASPDTQYF. CDR3 in DNA: TGCGCCAGCAGCTTTGCTAGTCCAGATACGCAGTATTTT. The J gene is TRBJ2-3, the V gene TRBV5-1; D is unclear. CDR1 and CDR2 from the germline V gene are SGHRS and YFSETQ. There are 13 residues in the CDR3. V lost 2 bases and J 4 bases, leaving 8 bases between the germline ends. Filled out from reference TRBV5-1 and TRBJ2-3, the complete variable domain reads KAGVTQTPRYLIKTRGQQVTLSCSPISGHRSVSWYQQTPGQGLQFLFEYFSETQRNKGNFPGRFSGRQFSNSRSEMNVSTLELGDSALYLCASSFASPDTQYFGPGTRLTVL.

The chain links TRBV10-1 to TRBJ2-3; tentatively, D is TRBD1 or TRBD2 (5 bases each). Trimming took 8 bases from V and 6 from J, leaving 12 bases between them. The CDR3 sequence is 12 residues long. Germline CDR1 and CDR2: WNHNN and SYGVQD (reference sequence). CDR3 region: CASGTQGDTQYF. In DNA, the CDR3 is TGCGCCAGCGGGACCCAAGGGGATACGCAGTATTTT.

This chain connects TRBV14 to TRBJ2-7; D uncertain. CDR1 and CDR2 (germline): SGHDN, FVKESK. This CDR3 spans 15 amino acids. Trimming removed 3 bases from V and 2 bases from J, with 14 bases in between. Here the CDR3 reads CASSHRWKNPYEQYF. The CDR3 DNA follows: TGTGCCAGCAGCCACCGCTGGAAAAATCCCTACGAGCAGTACTTC.